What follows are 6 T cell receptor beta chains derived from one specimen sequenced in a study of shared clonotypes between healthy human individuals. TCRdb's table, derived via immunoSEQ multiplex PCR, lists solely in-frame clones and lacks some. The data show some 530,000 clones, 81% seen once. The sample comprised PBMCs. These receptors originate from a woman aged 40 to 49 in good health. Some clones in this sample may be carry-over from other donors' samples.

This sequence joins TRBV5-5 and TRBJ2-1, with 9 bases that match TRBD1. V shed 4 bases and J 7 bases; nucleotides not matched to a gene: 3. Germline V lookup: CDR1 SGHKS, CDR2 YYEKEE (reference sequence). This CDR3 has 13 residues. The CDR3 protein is CASSIGQGNEQFF. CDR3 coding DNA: TGTGCCAGCAGCATAGGACAGGGGAATGAGCAGTTCTTC.

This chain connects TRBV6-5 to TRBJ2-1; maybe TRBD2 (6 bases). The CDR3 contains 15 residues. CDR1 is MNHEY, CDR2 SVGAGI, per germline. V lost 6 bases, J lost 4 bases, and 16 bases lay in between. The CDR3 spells CASSPFGSRYNEQFF. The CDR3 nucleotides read TGTGCCAGCAGCCCCTTCGGGAGTCGGTACAATGAGCAGTTCTTC.

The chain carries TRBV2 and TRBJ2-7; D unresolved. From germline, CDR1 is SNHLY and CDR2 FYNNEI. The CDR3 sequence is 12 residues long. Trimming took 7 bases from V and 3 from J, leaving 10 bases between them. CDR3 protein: CASMNSNYEQYF. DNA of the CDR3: TGTGCCAGCATGAACAGCAACTACGAGCAGTACTTC.

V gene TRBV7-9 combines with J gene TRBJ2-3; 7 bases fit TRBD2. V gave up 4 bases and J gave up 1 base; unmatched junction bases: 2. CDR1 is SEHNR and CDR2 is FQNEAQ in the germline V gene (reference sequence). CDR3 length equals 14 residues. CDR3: CASSSAGGTDTQYF. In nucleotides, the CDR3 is TGTGCCAGCAGCTCGGCGGGGGGCACAGATACGCAGTATTTT.

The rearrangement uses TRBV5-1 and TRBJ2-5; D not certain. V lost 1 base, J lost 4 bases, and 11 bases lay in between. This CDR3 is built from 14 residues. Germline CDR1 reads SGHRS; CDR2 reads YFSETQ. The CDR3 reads CASSLSLQGETQYF. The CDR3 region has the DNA TGCGCCAGCAGCTTGAGTTTACAAGGAGAGACCCAGTACTTC.

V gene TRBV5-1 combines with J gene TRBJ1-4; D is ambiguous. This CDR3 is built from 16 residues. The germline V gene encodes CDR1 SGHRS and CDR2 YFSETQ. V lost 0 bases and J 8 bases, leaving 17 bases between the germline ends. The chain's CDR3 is CASSLGAGNSEEKLFF. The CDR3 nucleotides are TGCGCCAGCAGCTTGGGCGCCGGGAACTCAGAAGAAAAACTGTTTTTT.